The following is a T cell receptor beta chain sequence with its context. The target antigen is unknown. This sample is drawn from a study of regulatory T cells in long-lasting Graves disease. Libraries of TCR beta came from iRepertoire HTBI primers plus Arm-PCR of CDR3 regions. TCRdb redid the calling of the multiplex PCR reads with MiXCR, one entry per CDR3 protein. The table shows 360,000 or so distinct CDR3 sequences, with roughly 20% occurring only once. Notes on the study in general: For persistent Graves' patients, TCR diversity was lower than for newly diagnosed ones. Persistent cases favored TRBV28, TRBJ1-2 and TRBJ2-5.

The CDR3 consists of 22 residues. J lost 4 bases, V lost 2 bases, and 28 bases had no gene match. The time point here: persistent/refractory GD, antithyroid drugs over 5 years with positive TRAb. There was RNA extracted from PBMCs, and the TCR library was made from it. The chain combines TRBV12-3 or TRBV12-4 with TRBJ2-7; 8 bases match TRBD2. Sequences were derived from peripheral blood mononuclear cells (PBMCs), sampled when the disease was refractory, from a patient treated with antithyroid drugs. The TCR originated in a woman aged 40 to 49 with Graves disease. The CDR3 region has the DNA TGTGCCAGCAGTTTATTCCCTCTCGAGGGACCAGCGGGAGCCACCGTCGGTTACGAGCAGTACTTC. Its translation is CASSLFPLEGPAGATVGYEQYF.